This TCR beta chain was recovered during a study of radiation and T cells in renal cell carcinoma. At the level of the study: Nephrectomy followed 15 Gy stereotactic body radiation by 4 weeks. Regarding the study as a whole: No pretreatment tumor biopsies were available for baseline clonotypes. From baseline, blood top tumor clonotypes peaked at 2 weeks post-radiation.

The CDR3 consists of 15 residues. Trimming shortened V by 5 bases and J by 0 bases, and 14 bases separated the two germline ends. Germline assignment: CDR1 SGHNT and CDR2 YENEEA. About this clone: Its antigen remains unidentified.

Sequencing was performed with immunoSEQ multiplex PCR; in TCRdb, only in-frame clones are kept and a portion is missing. Of about 130,000 clones in the sample, around 85% were seen once. Time point reported: blood 2 weeks post-SBRT. Treatment meaning: 15 Gy SBRT to primary tumor, nephrectomy 4 weeks later. Blood was sampled at baseline, 2 weeks and 4 weeks after SBRT. The clonotype comes from a man aged 45-60 years with renal cell carcinoma. The V gene is TRBV11-3, the J gene TRBJ2-7; tentative D call: TRBD2 (7 bases). The sample in question was blood, obtained from a patient whose treatment included radiotherapy and nephrectomy. DNA for the CDR3: TGTGCCAGCAGCCGAGGGGGAGGGAGCTCCTACGAGCAGTACTTC. Its protein product is CASSRGGGSSYEQYF.